These 6 T cell receptor beta chains were sequenced from one sample in a study of blood T cell repertoires in COVID-19. Libraries were prepared by immunoSEQ multiplex PCR; TCRdb keeps only in-frame clonotypes and omits some of them. The sample records 95,000 to 150,000 clones, approximately 81% being singletons. Material: peripheral blood. These TCRs come from a man older than 75 with COVID-19, enrolled during active disease.

V usage is TRBV5-1 and J usage is TRBJ1-1, with D unresolved. This CDR3 is built from 13 residues. Trimming removed 5 bases at V and 3 bases at J, with 11 bases between. The germline V gene encodes CDR1 SGHRS and CDR2 YFSETQ. CDR3 loop: CASSSLQDTEAFF. The CDR3 nucleotides are TGCGCCAGCAGTTCGTTGCAGGACACTGAAGCTTTCTTT. Together with reference TRBV5-1 and TRBJ1-1, the CDR3 gives the full variable domain: KAGVTQTPRYLIKTRGQQVTLSCSPISGHRSVSWYQQTPGQGLQFLFEYFSETQRNKGNFPGRFSGRQFSNSRSEMNVSTLELGDSALYLCASSSLQDTEAFFGQGTRLTVV.

The V gene is TRBV28, the J gene TRBJ1-6; D might be TRBD1 (5 bases). Trimming pared 1 base from V and 9 bases from J, leaving 22 bases between. This CDR3 spans 18 amino acids. Germline V CDR1 and CDR2: MDHEN, SYDVKM. The CDR3 loop is CASSLSPMVGDVGSPLHF. The CDR3 DNA follows: TGTGCCAGCAGTTTATCCCCCATGGTAGGGGATGTAGGTTCACCCCTCCACTTT.

The chain is built from TRBV19 and TRBJ2-7, with 13 bases fitting TRBD2. Germline trimming cut 4 bases from V and 2 bases from J; bases unmatched to any gene: 5. In germline, CDR1 is LNHDA, CDR2 SQIVND (reference sequence). The CDR3 extends over 16 amino acids. CDR3 sequence (DNA): TGTGCCAGTAGTACCCAACTAGCGGGAGGGCCCTACGAGCAGTACTTC. It codes for CASSTQLAGGPYEQYF.

The rearrangement joins TRBV4-1 to TRBJ2-1, with TRBD2 identical over 14 bases. The germline V gene encodes CDR1 MGHRA and CDR2 YSYEKL. With 3 bases clipped from V and 8 bases from J, the junction kept 6 bases outside the gene matches. The CDR3 length is 16 residues. The CDR3: CASSQTSGRATDEQFF. The CDR3 nucleotides are TGCGCCAGCAGCCAGACTAGCGGGAGGGCCACGGATGAGCAGTTCTTC.

This clone was found a few times. The chain couples TRBV14 to TRBJ2-7; TRBD2 matches 10 bases. Germline V gene sequence: CDR1 SGHDN, CDR2 FVKESK. This CDR3 has 15 residues. Trimming cost V 5 bases and J 5 bases; bases outside gene matches: 9. CDR3 in amino acids: CASSTRLAGHDEQYF. As DNA, the CDR3 is TGTGCCAGCAGCACTCGACTAGCGGGCCACGACGAGCAGTACTTC.

This clone turned up a few times. The V call is TRBV5-4, the J call TRBJ2-5; 11 bases agree with TRBD2. Trimming removed 1 base from V and 6 bases from J; junction bases left unmatched: 2. The CDR3 covers 14 residues. The germline CDR1 and CDR2 sequences are SGHNT and YYREEE (reference sequence). CDR3 coding DNA: TGTGCCAGCAGCTTGCCTAGCGGGAGGAAGACCCAGTACTTC. It specifies CASSLPSGRKTQYF.